A selection of T cell receptor beta chains follows, all from one sample in a study of post-analysis software for immune sequencing data. Each CDR3 protein is one row after TCRdb ran MiXCR on the PCR reads. The sample contains around 710,000 distinct CDR3 sequences, 46% of which appear only once. What was sequenced was blood. The origin of the receptors is a girl aged 5-17 years with multiple sclerosis. Each CDR3 is given with its conserved first and last residue. The D gene is left open where the match is weak. Expanded clones are given a class, and other clones once, few, many or no size at all.

size,V,D,J,DNA,CDR3
once,TRBV29-1,NA,TRBJ2-1,TGCAGCGTCGAAGATCTTGAGCAGTTCTTC,CSVEDLEQFF
NA,TRBV4-1,NA,TRBJ1-2,TGCGCCAGCAGCCAAGGTCGATCGGGTACAGGGCGTAACTATGGCTACACCTTC,CASSQGRSGTGRNYGYTF
NA,TRBV7-2,NA,TRBJ2-7,TGTGCCAGCAGCCCCTCGGACCCCCCACACTACGAGCAGTACTTC,CASSPSDPPHYEQYF
once,TRBV20-1,TRBD2,TRBJ2-7,TGCGGTGCTAGAGATCTAAGGACTAGCGGGCTCCCCTACGAGCAGTACTTC,CGARDLRTSGLPYEQYF
few,TRBV13,NA,TRBJ2-5,TGTGCCAGCACGCGGGAGACCCAGTACTTC,CASTRETQYF
NA,TRBV5-1,NA,TRBJ1-3,TGCGCCAGCAGCTTGGCGGGTGCAGGACCTGGAAACACCATATATTTT,CASSLAGAGPGNTIYF
few,TRBV12-3/TRBV12-4,NA,TRBJ2-7,TGCGCCAGCAGTTTAGCGCGATGGACAGGGGTCTTACTAGCGGACCCCTACGAGCAGTACTTC,CASSLARWTGVLLADPYEQYF
NA,TRBV7-2,TRBD2,TRBJ2-1,TGTGCCAGCAGCGCGAGCATAGCGGGGGGGTCCCAGTTCTTC,CASSASIAGGSQFF
NA,TRBV6-2/TRBV6-3,NA,TRBJ2-3,TGTGCCAGCAGTCCCGACTTGAGGGGCACAGATACGCAGTATTTT,CASSPDLRGTDTQYF
few,TRBV20-1,NA,TRBJ2-1,TGCAGTGCGCCGCAGCCCCATGAGCAGTTCTTC,CSAPQPHEQFF
NA,TRBV6-2/TRBV6-3,NA,TRBJ2-3,TGTGCCAGCAGTTACTCCGGGAATGCGGGCGCAGATACGCAGTATTTT,CASSYSGNAGADTQYF